This paragraph reports one T cell receptor beta chain. Its antigen is currently unknown. This record belongs to a study of cytomegalovirus exposure and HLA in healthy donors. Findings and caveats of the study: Indistinguishable V segments such as TRBV6-2 and TRBV6-3 were excluded. The majority of CMV-associated TCR beta chains were reported as apparently HLA-restricted in a later analysis. A later analysis associated around 17,000 TCR beta sequences with HLA alleles at a 0.05 false discovery rate. In a later analysis, a genetic analysis reported fewer productive-TCR N-insertions in an Asian-associated ancestry cluster than the cohort average.

Both 60 Vbeta primers and 13 Jbeta primers went into the PCR. TCRdb's table, derived via immunoSEQ multiplex PCR, lists solely in-frame clones and lacks some. This table has 95,000 to 100,000 clones, around three quarters appearing once. The CDR3 has 16 residues. Germline values: CDR1 SQVTM, CDR2 ANQGSEA. V shed 4 bases and J shed 0 bases, with 16 bases lying between them. Material: PBMCs. The chain uses TRBV29-1 and TRBJ1-3; D is unclear. The clonotype comes from a man aged 35-49 years in good health and CMV-seronegative. CDR3 coding DNA: TGCAGCGTTGGAGGGAGCCCAGGCCACTCTGGAAACACCATATATTTT. Amino acid sequence: CSVGGSPGHSGNTIYF.